This T cell receptor (beta chain) was found in a study of shared clonotypes between healthy human individuals. Study context: Donors had three CD4 naive, three CD4 memory, two CD8 naive and one CD8 memory plate apiece. General study results and limits: Richness estimates generally favored naive over memory subsets.

Investigators spread the genomic DNA of each subset evenly over several immunoSEQ plates. The assay was immunoSEQ multiplex PCR, and TCRdb's table has in-frame clones only and misses some. The data show some 1,900,000 clones, with less than 95% seen just once and around 1.2% held by the top ten. V dropped 0 bases and J dropped 5 bases, with 8 bases sitting between them. CDR3 size: 13 residues. Per the germline V gene, CDR1 is SGHRS and CDR2 is YFSETQ. Terminally differentiated effector memory CD45RA+ cells were excluded from the naive CD8 cells, which were CD45RO-negative and positively selected for CCR7. As concerns this clone: Its specificity is not known.

The specimen sequenced was naive CD8+ T cells sorted from blood. The TCR comes from a man in his late teens or twenties in good health. The V and J genes are TRBV5-1 and TRBJ2-5, with no clear D. CDR3 coding DNA: TGCGCCAGCAGCTTGGAATTGGGGGAGACCCAGTACTTC. The encoded protein is CASSLELGETQYF.